The present entry profiles one T cell receptor (beta chain) with its context. Its antigen remains unidentified. The entry originates in a study of cytomegalovirus exposure and HLA in healthy donors. The CDR3 runs to 12 residues. The germline gives CDR1 MNHEY, CDR2 SVGAGI. Trimming took 6 bases from V and 3 from J, leaving 9 bases between them. Findings and limits, study-wide: The study listed 164 cytomegalovirus-associated TCR beta chains. The tendency of first-cohort TCR clusters to co-occur in the 130 or so validation repertoires was identified by a subsequent analysis. The authors confirmed in vitro that a few CMV-associated chains were specific for CMV antigens. Usually a TCR sequence was rare, but some public TCRs were found in many donors.

This table comes from immunoSEQ multiplex PCR, and its TCRdb copy is limited to in-frame clones, with some not included. The sample lists around 190,000 clones; around nine tenths were seen once. This TCR derives from a man in his thirties or forties in good health and CMV-seropositive. The chain is built from TRBV6-5 and TRBJ2-7, with D perhaps matching TRBD1 (6 bases). Input material: PBMCs. CDR3 residues: CASRDSLYEQYF. CDR3 sequence (DNA): TGTGCCAGCAGGGACAGCCTCTACGAGCAGTACTTC.